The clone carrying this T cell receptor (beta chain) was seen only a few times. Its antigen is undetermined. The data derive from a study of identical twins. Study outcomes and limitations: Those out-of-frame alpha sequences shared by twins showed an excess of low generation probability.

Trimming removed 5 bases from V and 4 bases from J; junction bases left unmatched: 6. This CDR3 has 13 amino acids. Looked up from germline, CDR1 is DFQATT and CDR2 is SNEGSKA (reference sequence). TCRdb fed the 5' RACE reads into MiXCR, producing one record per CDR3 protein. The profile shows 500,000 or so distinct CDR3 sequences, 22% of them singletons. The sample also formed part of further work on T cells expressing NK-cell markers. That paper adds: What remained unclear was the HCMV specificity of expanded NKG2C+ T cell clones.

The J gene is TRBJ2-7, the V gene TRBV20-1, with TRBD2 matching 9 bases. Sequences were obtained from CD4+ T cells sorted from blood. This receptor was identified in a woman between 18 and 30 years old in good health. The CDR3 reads CSAGGRAEYEQYF. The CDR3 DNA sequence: TGCAGTGCTGGCGGGAGGGCCGAGTACGAGCAGTACTTC.